The 12 T cell receptor beta chains listed next were all sequenced from one sample in a study of cytomegalovirus exposure and HLA in healthy donors. Primers for the PCR totalled 60 Vbeta and 13 Jbeta. Sequencing used immunoSEQ multiplex PCR; TCRdb keeps in-frame clones, though not all of them. Here the sample spans about 150,000 clones, 60% to 80% being singletons. Sequencing was carried out using PBMCs. These receptor sequences come from a male donor in good health and CMV-seronegative.

The rearrangement links TRBV5-1 to TRBJ2-3, with 10 bases lining up with TRBD1. Trimming at V came to 4 bases and at J to 7 bases, leaving 9 bases not matched to a gene. The CDR3 spans 15 residues. CDR1 and CDR2 (germline): SGHRS, YFSETQ. The CDR3 is CASSPRTGGPNTQYF. Written as DNA, the CDR3 is TGCGCCAGCAGCCCAAGGACAGGGGGGCCTAATACGCAGTATTTT.

V is TRBV6-1 and J is TRBJ1-1, with D possibly TRBD1 on 5 matching bases. The CDR3 runs to 12 residues. The V and J ends lost 9 bases and 11 bases respectively, with 19 bases between them. CDR1 is MNHNS, CDR2 SASEGT, per germline. The CDR3 nucleotides read TGTGCCAGTGTCGTAGGGGTTTCGCGGGCTTTCTTT. Translating it yields CASVVGVSRAFF.

This clone has only a few counts. This chain joins TRBV11-3 and TRBJ2-7; D perhaps matches TRBD1 (6 bases). V dropped 4 bases and J dropped 7 bases, with 11 bases sitting between them. From germline, CDR1 is SGHNT and CDR2 YENEEA. CDR3 length: 12 amino acids. The CDR3 region is CASSSNQGEQYF. The CDR3 DNA reads as TGTGCCAGCAGCTCCAACCAGGGGGAGCAGTACTTC.

The chain recombines TRBV4-2 with TRBJ1-1; D call uncertain. The CDR3 totals 14 residues. Per the germline V gene, CDR1 is LGHNA and CDR2 is YNFKEQ. V lost 0 bases and J 4 bases, leaving 9 bases between the germline ends. The CDR3 protein is CASSQDDLGTEAFF. The CDR3, as DNA: TGTGCCAGCAGCCAAGATGACTTAGGCACTGAAGCTTTCTTT.

With respect to this clone: It is unclear where the CDR3 begins or ends on the DNA, so no DNA is shown, and the CDR3 is as TCRdb lists it. This chain joins TRBV12-2 and TRBJ1-5. TRBV12-2 is a pseudogene. The CDR3 numbers 11 amino acids, ends counted. CDR3: CASRRSSGQHF.

CDR3 sequence reads: CASSSGQGAWETQYF. CDR3 nucleotides: TGCGCCAGCAGCTCGGGACAGGGGGCTTGGGAGACCCAGTACTTC. V is TRBV5-1 and J is TRBJ2-5, with TRBD1 matching over 12 bases. The CDR3 has 15 residues. The germline gives CDR1 SGHRS, CDR2 YFSETQ. The trim removed 3 bases at V and 5 bases at J, leaving 5 bases unmatched.

This clone was recorded a few times. This chain uses TRBV4-3 with TRBJ2-5; D is unresolved. Germline values: CDR1 LGHNA, CDR2 YSLEER. Trimming took off 5 bases at V and 4 bases at J, with 5 bases between the two ends. This CDR3 spans 11 amino acids. The CDR3 loop reads CASSTPETQYF. The CDR3 nucleotides read TGCGCCAGCAGCACTCCAGAGACCCAGTACTTC.

The rearrangement links TRBV9 to TRBJ2-3; 8 nucleotides match TRBD2. V shed 0 bases and J 5 bases; nucleotides not matched to a gene: 5. The CDR3 has 15 amino acids. The germline gives CDR1 SGDLS, CDR2 YYNGEE. The DNA of the CDR3 is TGTGCCAGCAGCGTAGAAAGCGGGAGCGGAGATACGCAGTATTTT. It translates to CASSVESGSGDTQYF.

This clone was seen only a few times. The junction shows a germline mismatch at one end, possibly a read error. This chain joins TRBV5-4 and TRBJ2-7; TRBD1 matches 7 bases. This CDR3 is 12 amino acids long. Germline CDR1 and CDR2: SGHNT and YYREEE (reference sequence). The CDR3 coding sequence is TGTGCCAGCAGCTTGGACCTGAGGGGGCCAGACTTC. As protein: CASSLDLRGPDF.

The chain uses TRBV7-2 and TRBJ1-3; TRBD1 is a possible D gene (6 bases). The germline V and J ends were trimmed by 6 bases and 2 bases, with 14 bases remaining between them. This CDR3 has 15 amino acids. Germline CDR1 and CDR2: SGHTA and FQGNSA. The CDR3 DNA reads as TGTGCCAGCAGACCACAGGGTGGCACTGGAAACACCATATATTTT. It specifies CASRPQGGTGNTIYF.

CDR3 bases: TGTGCCAGGCTTAAAGCAGGACTTCCCCCGCCGACAGGGGTCGAGAACACTGAAGCTTTCTTT. Residues: CARLKAGLPPPTGVENTEAFF. This chain uses TRBV21-1 with TRBJ1-1; the DNA was not used to check the table's D call, TRBD1. TRBV21-1 is deemed a pseudogene. The CDR3 length is 21 residues.

V usage is TRBV2 and J usage is TRBJ2-1, with D perhaps TRBD1 (5 bases). There are 12 residues in the CDR3. V was pared by 7 bases and J by 7 bases, with 11 bases between. Looked up from germline, CDR1 is SNHLY and CDR2 is FYNNEI. This chain's CDR3 is CASKTGLNEQFF. The CDR3 DNA sequence: TGTGCCAGCAAAACAGGTCTGAATGAGCAGTTCTTC.